This TCR beta chain was sequenced during a study of T cell clonotyping in hematopoietic cell transplantation. With respect to this clone: What it binds is unknown.

V gave up 0 bases and J gave up 6 bases, with 12 bases separating them. CDR1 is MNHNY, CDR2 SVGAGI, per germline (reference sequence). The CDR3 spans 14 residues. Findings and limits, study-wide: After transplant, recipient diversity fell while pathologically expanded clonotypes grew through day 180. Cells were unsorted, so CD4 and CD8 contributions were not separated.

Clones were sequenced by immunoSEQ multiplex PCR, and TCRdb holds only the in-frame ones, with some missing. This sample has fewer than 15,000 clones, with approximately 90% found just once. The chain uses TRBV6-6 and TRBJ2-7; the D gene is possibly TRBD1 (6 bases). The sample consisted of peripheral blood mononuclear cells. The origin of this receptor is a man aged 25-45 years in good health. Some clones in this sample may be carry-over from other donors' samples. CDR3 nucleotides: TGTGCCAGCAGTTACTCGCAGGGGAAGGGCGAGCAGTACTTC. Translating it yields CASSYSQGKGEQYF.